Each of the 2 T cell receptor beta chains below was sequenced from the same sample in a study of blood T cell repertoires in COVID-19. Libraries were prepared by immunoSEQ multiplex PCR; TCRdb keeps only in-frame clonotypes and omits some of them. The table includes about 39,000 clones, 79% detected once. The sample comprised peripheral blood. The receptor set was obtained from a man aged 65 to 79 with acute or convalescent COVID-19.

This clone was recorded only once. The V gene is TRBV5-4, the J gene TRBJ2-1; 8 bases fit TRBD2. This CDR3 is built from 15 residues. Germline V gene lookup returns CDR1 SGHNT and CDR2 YYREEE (reference sequence). The trim removed 4 bases at V and 8 bases at J, leaving 11 bases unmatched. The DNA of the CDR3 is TGTGCCAGCAGCCCTGAGTCGGGAGGGCCCTATGAGCAGTTCTTC. Its protein is CASSPESGGPYEQFF.

The J gene is TRBJ1-2, the V gene TRBV4-1; no clear D. V was shortened by 0 bases and J by 8 bases, with 10 bases between the two germline ends. Germline lookup yields CDR1 MGHRA and CDR2 YSYEKL. The CDR3 consists of 13 residues. CDR3 protein: CASSQEGGWGYTF. The CDR3 nucleotides read TGCGCCAGCAGCCAAGAAGGCGGATGGGGCTACACCTTC.